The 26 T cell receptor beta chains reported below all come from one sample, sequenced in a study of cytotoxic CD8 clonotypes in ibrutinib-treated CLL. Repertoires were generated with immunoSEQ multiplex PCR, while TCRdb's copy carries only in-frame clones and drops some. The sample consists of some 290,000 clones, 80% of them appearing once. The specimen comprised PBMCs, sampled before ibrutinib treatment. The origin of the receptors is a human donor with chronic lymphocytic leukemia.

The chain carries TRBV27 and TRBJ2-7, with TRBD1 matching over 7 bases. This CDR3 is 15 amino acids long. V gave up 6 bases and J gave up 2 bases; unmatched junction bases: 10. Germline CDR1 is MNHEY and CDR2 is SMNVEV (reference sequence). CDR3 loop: CASRGPGQLTYEQYF. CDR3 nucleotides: TGTGCCAGCAGAGGACCGGGACAGCTAACCTACGAGCAGTACTTC.

CDR3 region: CASSTNDRTRGSTDTQYF. The CDR3 bases are TGTGCCAGTAGTACTAACGACAGGACGAGGGGTAGCACAGATACGCAGTATTTT. This chain links TRBV19 with TRBJ2-3; D is perhaps TRBD1 (6 bases). The CDR3 covers 18 residues. Trimming shortened V by 4 bases and J by 0 bases, and 20 bases separated the two germline ends. Germline CDR1 reads LNHDA; CDR2 reads SQIVND (reference sequence).

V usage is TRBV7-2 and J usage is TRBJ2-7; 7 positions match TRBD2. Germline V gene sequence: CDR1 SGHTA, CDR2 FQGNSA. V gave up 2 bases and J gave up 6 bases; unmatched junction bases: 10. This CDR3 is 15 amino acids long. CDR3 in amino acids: CASSLYGEGASEQYF. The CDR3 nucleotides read TGTGCCAGCAGCTTATACGGGGAGGGTGCTAGCGAGCAGTACTTC.

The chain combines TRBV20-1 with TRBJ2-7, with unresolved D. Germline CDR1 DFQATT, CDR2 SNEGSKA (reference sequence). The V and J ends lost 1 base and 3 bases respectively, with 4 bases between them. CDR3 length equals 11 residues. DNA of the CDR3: TGCAGTGCTAGAGGACGCTACGAGCAGTACTTC. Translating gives CSARGRYEQYF.

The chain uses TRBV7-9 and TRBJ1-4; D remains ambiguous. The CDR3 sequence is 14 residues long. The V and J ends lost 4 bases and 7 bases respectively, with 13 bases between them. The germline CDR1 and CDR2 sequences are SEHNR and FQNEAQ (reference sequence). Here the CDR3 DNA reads TGTGCCAGCAGCTCAGTTAAACCAGGTGAAAAACTGTTTTTT. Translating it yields CASSSVKPGEKLFF.

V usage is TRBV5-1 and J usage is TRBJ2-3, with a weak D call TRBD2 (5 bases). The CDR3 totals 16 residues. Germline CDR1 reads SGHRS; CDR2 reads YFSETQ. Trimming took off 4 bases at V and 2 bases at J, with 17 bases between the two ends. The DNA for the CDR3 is TGCGCCAGCAGCCTAACTCTTACGGGATACACAGATACGCAGTATTTT. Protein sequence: CASSLTLTGYTDTQYF.

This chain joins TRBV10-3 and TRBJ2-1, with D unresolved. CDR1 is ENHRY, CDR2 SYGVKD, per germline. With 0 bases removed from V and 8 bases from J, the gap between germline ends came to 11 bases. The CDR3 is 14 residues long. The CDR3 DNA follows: TGTGCCATCAGTGAGTCGGCCAGTTTCCATGAGCAGTTCTTC. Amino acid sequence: CAISESASFHEQFF.

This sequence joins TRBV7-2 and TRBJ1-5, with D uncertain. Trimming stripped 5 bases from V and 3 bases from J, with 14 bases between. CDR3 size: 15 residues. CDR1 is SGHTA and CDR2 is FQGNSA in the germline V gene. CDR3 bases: TGTGCCAGCAGCGGCGATAGCACTAACAATCAGCCCCAGCATTTT. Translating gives CASSGDSTNNQPQHF. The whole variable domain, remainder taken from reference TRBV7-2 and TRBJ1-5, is GAGVSQSPSNKVTEKGKDVELRCDPISGHTALYWYRQSLGQGLEFLIYFQGNSAPDKSGLPSDRFSAERTGGSVSTLTIQRTQQEDSAVYLCASSGDSTNNQPQHFGDGTRLSIL.

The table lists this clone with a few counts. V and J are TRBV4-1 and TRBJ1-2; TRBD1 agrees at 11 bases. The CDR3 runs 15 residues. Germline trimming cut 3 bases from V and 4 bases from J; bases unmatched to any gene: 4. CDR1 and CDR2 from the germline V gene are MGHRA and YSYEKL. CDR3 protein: CASSQGQGDGYGYTF. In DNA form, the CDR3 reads TGCGCCAGCAGCCAGGGACAGGGGGATGGCTATGGCTACACCTTC.

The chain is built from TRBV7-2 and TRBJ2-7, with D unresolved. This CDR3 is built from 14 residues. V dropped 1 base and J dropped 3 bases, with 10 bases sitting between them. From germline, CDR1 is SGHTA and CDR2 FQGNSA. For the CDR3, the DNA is TGTGCCAGCAGCTTAGGGCACACCAGCTACGAGCAGTACTTC. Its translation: CASSLGHTSYEQYF.

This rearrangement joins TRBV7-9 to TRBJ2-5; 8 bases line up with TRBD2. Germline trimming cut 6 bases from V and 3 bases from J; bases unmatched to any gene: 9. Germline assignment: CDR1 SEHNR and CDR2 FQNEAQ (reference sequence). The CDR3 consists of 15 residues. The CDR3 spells CASSTGISGKETQYF. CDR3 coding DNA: TGTGCCAGCAGTACAGGGATTAGCGGGAAAGAGACCCAGTACTTC.

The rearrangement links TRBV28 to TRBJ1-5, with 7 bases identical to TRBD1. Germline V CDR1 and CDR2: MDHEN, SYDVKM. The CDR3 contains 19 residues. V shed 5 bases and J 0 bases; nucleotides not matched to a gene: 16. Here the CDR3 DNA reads TGTGCCAGCAGTACAAATAGTTTTACGGGACAGCATAGCAATCAGCCCCAGCATTTT. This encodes CASSTNSFTGQHSNQPQHF.

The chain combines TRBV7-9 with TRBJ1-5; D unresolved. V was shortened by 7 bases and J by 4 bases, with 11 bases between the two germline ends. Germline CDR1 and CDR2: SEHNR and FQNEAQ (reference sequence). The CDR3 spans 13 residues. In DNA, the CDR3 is TGTGCCAGCACCGCAGCAGCAAATCAGCCCCAGCATTTT. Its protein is CASTAAANQPQHF. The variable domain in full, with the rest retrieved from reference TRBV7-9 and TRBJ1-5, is DTGVSQNPRHKITKRGQNVTFRCDPISEHNRLYWYRQTLGQGPEFLTYFQNEAQLEKSRLLSDRFSAERPKGSFSTLEIQRTEQGDSAMYLCASTAAANQPQHFGDGTRLSIL.

CDR3 protein: CAISLAGSSYNEQFF. In nucleotides, the CDR3 is TGTGCCATCAGCCTAGCGGGGAGCTCCTACAATGAGCAGTTCTTC. The chain joins TRBV10-3 to TRBJ2-1; 9 bases fit TRBD2. Germline CDR1 ENHRY, CDR2 SYGVKD. Unmatched junction bases numbered 3, after V lost 6 bases and J lost 0 bases. The CDR3 runs 15 residues.

The CDR3, as DNA: TGTGCCACCAGCAGAGATCCAGGGGGCGCAGGGGAGACCCAGTACTTC. Translating it yields CATSRDPGGAGETQYF. The chain couples TRBV15 to TRBJ2-5; 8 nucleotides line up with TRBD1. CDR1 and CDR2 (germline): LNHNV, YYDKDF (reference sequence). V was pared by 0 bases and J by 5 bases, with 8 bases of the junction left unmatched. The CDR3 is 16 amino acids.

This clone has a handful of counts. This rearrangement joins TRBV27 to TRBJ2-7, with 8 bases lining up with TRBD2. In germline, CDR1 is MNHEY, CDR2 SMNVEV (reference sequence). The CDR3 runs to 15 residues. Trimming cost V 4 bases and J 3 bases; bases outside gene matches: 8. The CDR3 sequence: CASSSRLAGIYEQYF. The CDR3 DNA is TGTGCCAGCAGTTCCCGGTTAGCGGGGATCTACGAGCAGTACTTC.

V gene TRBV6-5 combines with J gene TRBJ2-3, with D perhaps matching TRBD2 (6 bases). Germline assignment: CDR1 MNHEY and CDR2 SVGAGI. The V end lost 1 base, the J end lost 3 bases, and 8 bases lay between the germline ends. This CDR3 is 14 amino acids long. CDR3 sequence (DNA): TGTGCCAGCAGTTACTGGGCGGGGACAGATACGCAGTATTTT. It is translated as CASSYWAGTDTQYF.

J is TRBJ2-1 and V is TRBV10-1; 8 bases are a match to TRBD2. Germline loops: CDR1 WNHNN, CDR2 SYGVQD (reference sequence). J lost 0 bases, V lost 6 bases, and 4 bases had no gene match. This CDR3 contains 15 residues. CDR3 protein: CASSLSGGSYNEQFF. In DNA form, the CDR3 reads TGCGCCAGCAGCCTAAGCGGGGGCTCCTACAATGAGCAGTTCTTC.

The DNA for the CDR3 is TGCAGCGGAAGCGGGAGCTCCTACAATGAGCAGTTCTTC. Protein: CSGSGSSYNEQFF. The J gene is TRBJ2-1, the V gene TRBV29-1, with TRBD2 identical over 8 bases. This CDR3 region has 13 residues. Germline V gene data show CDR1 as SQVTM and CDR2 as ANQGSEA. Unmatched junction bases numbered 2, after V lost 7 bases and J lost 0 bases.

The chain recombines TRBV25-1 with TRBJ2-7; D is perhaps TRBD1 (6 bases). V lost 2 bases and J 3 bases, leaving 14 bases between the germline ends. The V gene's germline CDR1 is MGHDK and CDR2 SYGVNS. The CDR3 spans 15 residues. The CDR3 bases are TGTGCCAGCAGTGAACATCGACAGGATAGCTACGAGCAGTACTTC. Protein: CASSEHRQDSYEQYF.

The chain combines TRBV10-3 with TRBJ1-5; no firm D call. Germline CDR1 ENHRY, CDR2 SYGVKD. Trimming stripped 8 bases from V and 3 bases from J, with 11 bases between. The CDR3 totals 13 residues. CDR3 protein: CAIGRDANQPQHF. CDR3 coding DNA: TGTGCCATCGGGAGAGATGCCAATCAGCCCCAGCATTTT.

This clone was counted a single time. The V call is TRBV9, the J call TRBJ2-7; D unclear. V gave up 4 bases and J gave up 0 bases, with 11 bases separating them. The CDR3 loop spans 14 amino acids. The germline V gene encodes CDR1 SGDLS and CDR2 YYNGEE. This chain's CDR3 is CASSPGSSSYEQYF. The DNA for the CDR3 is TGTGCCAGCAGCCCCGGCAGTTCCTCCTACGAGCAGTACTTC.

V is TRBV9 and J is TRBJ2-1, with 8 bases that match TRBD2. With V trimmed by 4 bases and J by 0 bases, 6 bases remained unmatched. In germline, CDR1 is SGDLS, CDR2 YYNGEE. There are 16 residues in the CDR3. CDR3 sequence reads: CASSPGLGGSYNEQFF. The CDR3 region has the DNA TGTGCCAGCAGCCCGGGACTAGGGGGCTCCTACAATGAGCAGTTCTTC.

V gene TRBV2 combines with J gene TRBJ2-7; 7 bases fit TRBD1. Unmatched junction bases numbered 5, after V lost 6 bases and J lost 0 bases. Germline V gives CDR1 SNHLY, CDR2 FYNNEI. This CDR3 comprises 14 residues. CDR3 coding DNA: TGTGCCAGCAGGACAGGGACCAGCTCCTACGAGCAGTACTTC. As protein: CASRTGTSSYEQYF.

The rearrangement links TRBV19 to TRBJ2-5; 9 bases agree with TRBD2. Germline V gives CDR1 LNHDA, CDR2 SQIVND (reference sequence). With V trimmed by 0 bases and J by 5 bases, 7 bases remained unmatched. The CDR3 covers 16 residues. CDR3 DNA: TGTGCCAGTAGTATAGATTTGCTAGCGGGAAGGGAGACCCAGTACTTC. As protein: CASSIDLLAGRETQYF.

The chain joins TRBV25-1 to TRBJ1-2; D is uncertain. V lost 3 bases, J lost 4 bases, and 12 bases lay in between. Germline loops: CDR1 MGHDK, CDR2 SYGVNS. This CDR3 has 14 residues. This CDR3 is CASSENHEGYGYTF. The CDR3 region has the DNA TGTGCCAGCAGTGAGAACCATGAGGGCTATGGCTACACCTTC.